This T cell receptor beta chain was obtained from a study of molecular identifiers for immune sequencing clone quantification. Germline CDR1 SQVTM, CDR2 ANQGSEA. The V and J ends lost 2 bases and 4 bases respectively, with 18 bases between them. There are 15 residues in the CDR3. This clonotype was counted between two and nine times. A much more abundant neighbour one base away suggests this may be a read error. TCRdb reprocessed the PCR reads with MiXCR, giving one entry per CDR3 protein. This table has around 25,000 distinct CDR3 sequences, about a sixth appearing once. The V call is TRBV29-1, the J call TRBJ2-7; weak D call: TRBD2 (6 bases). The sequenced sample consisted of naive CD8+ T cells from blood, with Jurkat cell RNA spiked in. The subset denotes: FACS-sorted CD8+CD4-CCR7+CD45RA+ naive T cells. The sequence was obtained from a human donor in good health. Some libraries in this study had Jurkat cell RNA spiked in. The CDR3 DNA reads TGCAGCGTTGAAAACCCCGGGACGGAGGGTTACGAGCAGTACTTC. Translating gives CSVENPGTEGYEQYF.